The 24 T cell receptor beta chains listed next were all sequenced from one sample in a study of blood T cell repertoires in COVID-19. Produced via immunoSEQ multiplex PCR; TCRdb's table is partial and in-frame only. The sample comprises nearly 80,000 clones, around 80% of which are singletons, and over 4.5% rests with the top ten. Sequencing input: peripheral blood. Every receptor here comes from a man between 60 and 70 years old with active or convalescent COVID-19.

V and J are TRBV10-3 and TRBJ1-2; D ambiguous. The V gene lost 2 bases and the J gene lost 7 bases, with 11 bases spanning the gap. CDR3 size: 13 residues. Germline V gene lookup returns CDR1 ENHRY and CDR2 SYGVKD. The CDR3 loop is CAISEGRGAGYTF. Written as DNA, the CDR3 is TGTGCCATCAGTGAGGGGAGAGGCGCTGGCTACACCTTC.

The chain links TRBV7-2 to TRBJ2-2; 7 bases agree with TRBD2. The germline V gene has CDR1 SGHTA and CDR2 FQGNSA. J was trimmed by 5 bases and V by 5 bases; bases with no gene match: 8. This CDR3 is built from 15 residues. The CDR3 loop is CASSLYQGGTGELFF. In DNA form, the CDR3 reads TGTGCCAGCAGCCTATACCAGGGAGGGACCGGGGAGCTGTTTTTT.

As for this clone: At one boundary the junction diverges from the germline segment, which might be a read error. This chain connects TRBV7-7 to TRBJ2-2, with D possibly matching TRBD1 (6 bases). CDR1 and CDR2 (germline): SSHAT, FNYEAQ (reference sequence). The CDR3 is 16 residues long. The DNA for the CDR3 is TGTGCTAGCAGCTCATTGACAGGTCTGGGCACCGGGGAGCTGTTTTTT. Its protein product is CASSSLTGLGTGELFF.

This chain connects TRBV27 to TRBJ2-3; 10 bases are a match to TRBD1. CDR1 MNHEY and CDR2 SMNVEV come from the germline V gene (reference sequence). The CDR3 has 14 residues. Trimming cost V 0 bases and J 10 bases; bases outside gene matches: 4. CDR3 sequence reads: CASSLSTGQGSQYF. The CDR3 nucleotides are TGTGCCAGCAGTTTATCAACGGGACAGGGGTCGCAGTATTTT.

This chain joins TRBV9 and TRBJ1-5; D not certain. Germline CDR1 and CDR2: SGDLS and YYNGEE. This CDR3 comprises 14 residues. The ends were cut back, 0 bases at V and 4 bases at J, with 8 bases in the middle. Here the CDR3 DNA reads TGTGCCAGCAGCGTAGATCAGGTAAATCAGCCCCAGCATTTT. Its protein product is CASSVDQVNQPQHF.

The chain carries TRBV5-6 and TRBJ1-1, with TRBD1 identical over 10 bases. CDR3 length: 16 residues. Per germline, CDR1 SGHDT and CDR2 YYEEEE. V lost 3 bases and J lost 6; bases outside the gene matches: 11. CDR3 loop: CASSSTGQGDVAEAFF. CDR3 in DNA: TGTGCCAGCAGCTCCACCGGACAGGGGGACGTCGCTGAAGCTTTCTTT.

The gene calls are TRBV27 and TRBJ1-1, with TRBD1 as a possible D gene (6 bases). Germline CDR1 reads MNHEY; CDR2 reads SMNVEV (reference sequence). The CDR3 consists of 13 residues. V was cut by 8 bases and J by 5 bases, with 15 bases left in between. The CDR3 sequence is CASRVGGRTEAFF. The DNA for the CDR3 is TGTGCCAGCCGGGTGGGGGGGCGAACTGAAGCTTTCTTT.

This clone was seen a few times. This chain's CDR3 is CASSLGLAGGSGELFF. The CDR3 nucleotides are TGTGCCAGCAGCCTTGGACTAGCGGGGGGTAGCGGGGAGCTGTTTTTT. The chain uses TRBV7-3 and TRBJ2-2; 14 bases are a match to TRBD2. The CDR3 runs 16 residues. With V trimmed by 5 bases and J by 7 bases, 6 bases remained unmatched. Germline CDR1 reads SGHTA; CDR2 reads FQGTGA.

V is TRBV9 and J is TRBJ1-1, with 7 bases that match TRBD1. V was pared by 4 bases and J by 10 bases, with 7 bases of the junction left unmatched. Per germline, CDR1 SGDLS and CDR2 YYNGEE. The CDR3 length is 12 residues. CDR3 DNA: TGTGCCAGCAGCCCAGGGGGACATATAGCTTTCTTT. Amino acid sequence: CASSPGGHIAFF.

This chain uses TRBV4-1 with TRBJ2-3; 14 bases fit TRBD2. Trimming removed 0 bases from V and 0 bases from J; junction bases left unmatched: 8. The germline CDR1 and CDR2 sequences are MGHRA and YSYEKL. CDR3 size: 20 residues. The CDR3, as DNA: TGCGCCAGCAGCCAAGATCCCCGACTAGCGGGGGGGTCTAGCACAGATACGCAGTATTTT. Its translation is CASSQDPRLAGGSSTDTQYF.

The rearrangement joins TRBV9 to TRBJ1-1; the D gene is possibly TRBD1 (5 bases). V was shortened by 1 base and J by 3 bases, with 13 bases between the two germline ends. The CDR3 length is 15 residues. Germline V gene lookup returns CDR1 SGDLS and CDR2 YYNGEE. The CDR3 bases are TGTGCCAGCAGCGTAAGGGGCACTGGGGACACTGAAGCTTTCTTT. This translates into CASSVRGTGDTEAFF.

Concerning this clone itself: This could be a read error, since a much larger clone is one nucleotide away. J is TRBJ1-2 and V is TRBV5-1, with 7 bases lining up with TRBD1. Germline CDR1 is SGHRS and CDR2 is YFSETQ. This CDR3 has 12 amino acids. The chain's CDR3 is CTSRQGEYGYTF. The DNA for the CDR3 is TGCACCAGCAGACAGGGCGAGTATGGCTACACCTTC.

The chain recombines TRBV30 with TRBJ1-1, with D tentatively TRBD1 (6 bases). The CDR3 length is 14 residues. Trimming pared 3 bases from V and 0 bases from J, leaving 11 bases between. Germline CDR1 reads GTSNPN; CDR2 reads SVGIG (reference sequence). DNA for the CDR3: TGTGCCTGGAGGCCGACAGGACTGAACACTGAAGCTTTCTTT. Translation: CAWRPTGLNTEAFF.

The chain carries TRBV5-1 and TRBJ1-1; D perhaps matches TRBD1 (5 bases). Germline V gene lookup returns CDR1 SGHRS and CDR2 YFSETQ. The CDR3 is 15 residues long. V lost 0 bases to trimming and J lost 4 bases, with 13 bases between them. The CDR3 reads CASSLGGGLGTEAFF. CDR3 DNA sequence: TGCGCCAGCAGCTTGGGGGGCGGATTGGGCACTGAAGCTTTCTTT. Variable domain in full (rest from reference TRBV5-1 and TRBJ1-1): KAGVTQTPRYLIKTRGQQVTLSCSPISGHRSVSWYQQTPGQGLQFLFEYFSETQRNKGNFPGRFSGRQFSNSRSEMNVSTLELGDSALYLCASSLGGGLGTEAFFGQGTRLTVV.

The rearrangement joins TRBV7-3 to TRBJ1-1, with D hard to call. Germline assignment: CDR1 SGHTA and CDR2 FQGTGA. Trimming took off 1 base at V and 3 bases at J, with 9 bases between the two ends. The CDR3 has 14 residues. CDR3 sequence reads: CASSLNGRDTEAFF. DNA of the CDR3: TGTGCCAGCAGCTTAAATGGGCGGGACACTGAAGCTTTCTTT.

The chain combines TRBV11-2 with TRBJ2-1, with 12 nucleotides matching TRBD2. V lost 5 bases and J lost 9; bases outside the gene matches: 11. Germline V gene sequence: CDR1 SGHAT, CDR2 FQNNGV. CDR3 size: 16 residues. CDR3 bases: TGTGCCAGCAGCCCCTCGGCTAGCGGGGGGGCCAGTGAGCAGTTCTTC. Its protein is CASSPSASGGASEQFF.

V gene TRBV4-1 combines with J gene TRBJ2-2; D unresolved. The germline V and J ends were trimmed by 6 bases and 0 bases, with 11 bases remaining between them. Germline CDR1 is MGHRA and CDR2 is YSYEKL. The CDR3 has 15 residues. CDR3 amino acids: CASRQTIPNTGELFF. The CDR3 DNA reads TGCGCCAGCAGACAGACCATTCCGAACACCGGGGAGCTGTTTTTT.

This clone was seen only a few times. This sequence joins TRBV4-3 and TRBJ1-1; tentatively, D is TRBD1 (6 bases). The germline V gene encodes CDR1 LGHNA and CDR2 YSLEER. V lost 1 base to trimming and J lost 11 bases, with 14 bases between them. The CDR3 runs 13 residues. CDR3: CASSQAIGQGAFF. The CDR3 DNA reads as TGCGCCAGCAGCCAAGCCATTGGGCAGGGGGCTTTCTTT.

The V gene is TRBV5-5, the J gene TRBJ1-5, with 7 bases aligning to TRBD1. The CDR3 runs to 17 residues. J lost 4 bases, V lost 1 base, and 11 bases had no gene match. CDR1 is SGHKS and CDR2 is YYEKEE in the germline V gene (reference sequence). The CDR3 DNA is TGTGCCAGCAGCTTGTTATTGTCGACAGGGACTAATCAGCCCCAGCATTTT. This codes for CASSLLLSTGTNQPQHF.

This clone was detected once. The chain employs TRBV25-1 and TRBJ2-1; TRBD2 matches at 7 bases. J gave up 0 bases and V 2 bases, and 1 base lay outside the gene matches. Germline V gene data show CDR1 as MGHDK and CDR2 as SYGVNS. The CDR3 spans 15 residues. In DNA, the CDR3 is TGTGCCAGCAGTGAACCGGGGGGCTCCTACAATGAGCAGTTCTTC. Encoded protein: CASSEPGGSYNEQFF.

The J gene is TRBJ1-1, the V gene TRBV23-1, with TRBD1 identical over 7 bases. TRBV23-1 is sorted into the ORF group, with uncertain function. V gave up 4 bases and J gave up 5 bases; unmatched junction bases: 10. The CDR3 is 15 residues long. CDR3 nucleotides: TGCGCCAGCAGTCTGGCTAGTTCCAGGGGGACTGAAGCTTTCTTT. It codes for CASSLASSRGTEAFF.

J is TRBJ2-7 and V is TRBV29-1, with TRBD2 as a possible D gene (6 bases). Germline CDR1 and CDR2: SQVTM and ANQGSEA. There are 14 residues in the CDR3. Trimming took 2 bases from V and 7 from J, leaving 18 bases between them. The CDR3 here is CSVEFEGVRGEQYF. In nucleotides, the CDR3 is TGCAGCGTTGAATTCGAGGGCGTCCGGGGGGAGCAGTACTTC.

The V and J genes are TRBV24-1 and TRBJ2-5; 8 nucleotides line up with TRBD2. The CDR3 is made up of 14 amino acids. CDR1 and CDR2 from the germline V gene are KGHDR and SFDVKD. After removal of 12 bases from V and 3 bases from J, the junction contained 11 bases not matched to a gene. Here the CDR3 DNA reads TGTGCCCCCCGGGGGGGGATCGGAGAAGAGACCCAGTACTTC. It yields the protein CAPRGGIGEETQYF.

The chain employs TRBV20-1 and TRBJ1-5; no clear D. The length of the CDR3 is 14 residues. V was shortened by 3 bases and J by 4 bases, with 13 bases between the two germline ends. Germline CDR1 DFQATT, CDR2 SNEGSKA (reference sequence). For the CDR3, the DNA is TGCAGTGCTAGTCCCCGGGAGGCTAATCAGCCCCAGCATTTT. Residues: CSASPREANQPQHF.